A single T cell receptor (beta chain) is shown here with its context. The antigen remains unidentified. This sample is part of a study of T cell responses to AZD1222 COVID-19 vaccine. For the study at large: Recipients boosted at about 4 weeks or about 12 weeks are pooled.

The V gene end was trimmed by 3 bases and the J gene end by 4 bases; junction bases not matched to a gene: 3. Germline V gene data show CDR1 as LNHDA and CDR2 as SQIVND (reference sequence). This CDR3 spans 14 amino acids. Study outcomes and limitations: Spike-spanning, vaccine-associated CD4 TCRs were dominant at 160-218 and 743-854. Spike-specific TCRs gained breadth and depth after people received two AZD1222 doses. Females outnumbered males among donors, who were mostly white British; clonal diversity was possibly underestimated.

Assay used: immunoSEQ multiplex PCR; TCRdb lists only in-frame clones, some missing. The profile shows approximately 100,000 clones, 87% of them singletons. This specimen consisted of peripheral blood, obtained on day 0 of AZD1222 vaccination. The source of this sequence is an adult in good health. The chain links TRBV19 to TRBJ2-1; 7 bases fit TRBD2. CDR3 bases: TGTGCCAGTAGTATCCTAGCGGAGTACAATGAGCAGTTCTTC. Amino acid sequence: CASSILAEYNEQFF.